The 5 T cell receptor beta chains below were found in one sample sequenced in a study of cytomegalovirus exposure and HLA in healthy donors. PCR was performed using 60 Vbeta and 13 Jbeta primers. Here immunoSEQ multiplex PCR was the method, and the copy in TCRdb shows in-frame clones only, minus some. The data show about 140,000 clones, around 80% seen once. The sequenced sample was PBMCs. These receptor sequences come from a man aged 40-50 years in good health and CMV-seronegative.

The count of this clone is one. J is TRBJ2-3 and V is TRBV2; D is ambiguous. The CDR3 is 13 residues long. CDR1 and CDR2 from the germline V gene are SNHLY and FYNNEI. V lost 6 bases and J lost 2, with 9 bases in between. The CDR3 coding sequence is TGTGCCAGCAGGGGCAGCCCCACAGATACGCAGTATTTT. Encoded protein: CASRGSPTDTQYF. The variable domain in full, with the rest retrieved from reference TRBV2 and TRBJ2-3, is EPEVTQTPSHQVTQMGQEVILRCVPISNHLYFYWYRQILGQKVEFLVSFYNNEISEKSEIFDDQFSVERPDGSNFTLKIRSTKLEDSAMYFCASRGSPTDTQYFGPGTRLTVL.

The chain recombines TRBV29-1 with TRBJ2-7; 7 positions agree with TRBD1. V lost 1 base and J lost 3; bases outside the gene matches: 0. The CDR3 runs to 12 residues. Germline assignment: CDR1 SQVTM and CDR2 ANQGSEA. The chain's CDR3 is CSVEAGGYEQYF. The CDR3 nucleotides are TGCAGCGTTGAAGCAGGGGGCTACGAGCAGTACTTC.

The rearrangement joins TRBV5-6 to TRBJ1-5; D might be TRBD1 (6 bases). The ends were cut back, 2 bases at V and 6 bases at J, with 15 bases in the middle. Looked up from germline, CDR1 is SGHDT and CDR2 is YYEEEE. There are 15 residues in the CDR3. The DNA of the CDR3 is TGTGCCAGCAGCTTCCTACAGGGAATGGGTCAGCCCCAGCATTTT. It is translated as CASSFLQGMGQPQHF.

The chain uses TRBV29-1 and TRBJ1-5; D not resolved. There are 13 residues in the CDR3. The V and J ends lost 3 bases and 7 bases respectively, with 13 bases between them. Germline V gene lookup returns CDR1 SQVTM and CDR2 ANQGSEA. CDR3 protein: CSVEPEAGQPQHF. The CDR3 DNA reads TGCAGCGTTGAGCCGGAGGCCGGGCAGCCCCAGCATTTT.

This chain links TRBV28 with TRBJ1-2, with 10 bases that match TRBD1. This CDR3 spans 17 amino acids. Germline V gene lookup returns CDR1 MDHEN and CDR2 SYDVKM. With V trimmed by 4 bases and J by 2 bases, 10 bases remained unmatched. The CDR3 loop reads CASSSRQGARSNYGYTF. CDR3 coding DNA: TGTGCCAGCAGTTCCCGACAGGGGGCGAGGAGCAACTATGGCTACACCTTC.